The 8 T cell receptor beta chains reported below all come from one sample, sequenced in a study of blood T cells in healthy people across ages (dated by TCRdb to the mid-2010s). The protocol used for the library was 5' RACE. TCRdb shows the sequencer as Illumina HiSeq 2500. The second PCR ran for about 7 to 11 cycles and used a J-beta primer mix along with a sample-barcoded 5' primer. TCRdb reworked the public reads: Q25 trimming with fastp, MiXCR clone assembly, productive beta chains retained. Every CDR3 protein is listed once, alongside the most common genes and DNA of its rows. Counted in this sample were hundreds of thousands of distinct CDR3 sequences; around 45% of them appeared once. 30% to 35% of the sample goes to the ten largest clones. The sequenced sample consisted of blood. All receptors derive from a woman in her fifties or sixties in good health.

This sequence joins TRBV20-1 and TRBJ2-1; D may be TRBD2 (6 bases). This CDR3 has 15 residues. Germline assignment: CDR1 DFQATT and CDR2 SNEGSKA (reference sequence). V was pared by 1 base and J by 6 bases, with 16 bases between. The DNA of the CDR3 is TGCAGTGCTAGAGCTCGGGGACTCTTGGTCAATGAGCAGTTCTTC. Its protein product is CSARARGLLVNEQFF.

The chain uses TRBV5-1 and TRBJ1-2, with 8 bases that match TRBD1. CDR1 SGHRS and CDR2 YFSETQ come from the germline V gene. This CDR3 comprises 14 residues. Germline trimming cut 4 bases from V and 4 bases from J; bases unmatched to any gene: 6. The DNA for the CDR3 is TGCGCCAGCAGCCCAGGGGACAGGCTCTATGGCTACACCTTC. Translation gives CASSPGDRLYGYTF.

The chain couples TRBV24-1 to TRBJ2-5; a possible D gene is TRBD1 (6 bases). Germline lookup yields CDR1 KGHDR and CDR2 SFDVKD. V lost 8 bases, J lost 0 bases, and 6 bases lay in between. The CDR3 runs to 12 residues. The CDR3 is CATTGDQETQYF. The CDR3 nucleotides read TGTGCCACCACAGGGGACCAAGAGACCCAGTACTTC.

The J gene is TRBJ1-2, the V gene TRBV7-2; 10 nucleotides match TRBD1. Unmatched junction bases numbered 9, after V lost 10 bases and J lost 4 bases. The CDR3 is 14 residues long. The germline CDR1 and CDR2 sequences are SGHTA and FQGNSA. The CDR3 DNA reads TGTGCCACGGGAACGGGGACAGGGGCCTATGGCTACACCTTC. Its translation: CATGTGTGAYGYTF.

The chain recombines TRBV4-1 with TRBJ2-3, with a tentative D call TRBD1 (6 bases). Between the trimmed V and J ends, which lost 0 bases and 3 bases, there was a span of 10 bases. Germline lookup yields CDR1 MGHRA and CDR2 YSYEKL. This CDR3 is 15 amino acids long. CDR3: CASSQDLTGTDTQYF. CDR3 DNA: TGCGCCAGCAGCCAAGATTTAACAGGGACAGATACGCAGTATTTT.

The chain has TRBV28 and TRBJ2-1; 11 bases are a match to TRBD1. The CDR3 runs 15 residues. V shed 2 bases, J shed 6 bases, and the junction held 3 bases outside the gene matches. Germline V CDR1 and CDR2: MDHEN, SYDVKM. The CDR3, as DNA: TGTGCCAGCAGTTTACGGGGACAGGGGGTCAATGAGCAGTTCTTC. Protein: CASSLRGQGVNEQFF. The whole variable domain, remainder taken from reference TRBV28 and TRBJ2-1, is DVKVTQSSRYLVKRTGEKVFLECVQDMDHENMFWYRQDPGLGLRLIYFSYDVKMKEKGDIPEGYSVSREKKERFSLILESASTNQTSMYLCASSLRGQGVNEQFFGPGTRLTVL.

The chain recombines TRBV20-1 with TRBJ2-1; D gene uncertain. Looked up from germline, CDR1 is DFQATT and CDR2 is SNEGSKA (reference sequence). The CDR3 extends over 13 amino acids. The V gene lost 3 bases and the J gene lost 3 bases, with 9 bases spanning the gap. This CDR3 reads CSASLEFYNEQFF. For the CDR3, the DNA is TGCAGTGCTAGTCTGGAGTTCTACAATGAGCAGTTCTTC.

V is TRBV12-3 or TRBV12-4 and J is TRBJ2-5; 7 nucleotides agree with TRBD1. The CDR3 spans 15 residues. The J segment lost 2 bases and the V segment lost 5 bases, leaving 8 bases of the junction unmatched. CDR3 protein: CASSPRRQGQETQYF. The CDR3 DNA follows: TGTGCCAGCAGTCCCCGGCGACAGGGACAAGAGACCCAGTACTTC.